Presented here are 9 T cell receptor beta chains from one specimen sequenced in a study of OX40 agonist ivuxolimab in advanced cancers. Some clones are missing from TCRdb's copy, which holds only in-frame ones; the method was immunoSEQ multiplex PCR. This repertoire shows roughly 43,000 clones, approximately 88% found once; its top ten account for approximately 50%. The source material was CD4+ or CD8+ T cells sorted from blood, sampled in a trial of the OX40 agonist ivuxolimab. Every receptor here comes from an adult with an advanced solid tumor such as melanoma, head and neck, liver or kidney cancer.

The V gene is TRBV28, the J gene TRBJ2-1; D might be TRBD1 or TRBD2, each matching 5 bases. In germline, CDR1 is MDHEN, CDR2 SYDVKM. CDR3 size: 17 residues. V was trimmed by 2 bases and J by 4 bases, leaving 18 bases between them. CDR3 protein: CASSLDRDGAPYNEQFF. As DNA, the CDR3 is TGTGCCAGCAGTTTAGACAGAGACGGGGCCCCGTACAATGAGCAGTTCTTC.

The CDR3 here is CASRRRREMGTDTQYF. The CDR3 bases are TGTGCCAGCAGAAGAAGGCGGGAGATGGGCACAGATACGCAGTATTTT. The genes are TRBV28 and TRBJ2-3; TRBD2 matches 7 bases. CDR1 MDHEN and CDR2 SYDVKM come from the germline V gene. This CDR3 contains 16 residues. J was trimmed by 1 base and V by 6 bases; bases with no gene match: 10. Full variable domain (rest looked up from reference TRBV28 and TRBJ2-3): DVKVTQSSRYLVKRTGEKVFLECVQDMDHENMFWYRQDPGLGLRLIYFSYDVKMKEKGDIPEGYSVSREKKERFSLILESASTNQTSMYLCASRRRREMGTDTQYFGPGTRLTVL.

This chain uses TRBV5-4 with TRBJ2-1; tentatively, D is TRBD1 (5 bases). The CDR3 contains 13 residues. Trimming took off 3 bases at V and 7 bases at J, with 11 bases between the two ends. Germline CDR1 reads SGHNT; CDR2 reads YYREEE (reference sequence). The CDR3 sequence: CASSSDGANEQFF. The CDR3 bases are TGTGCCAGCAGCTCTGATGGGGCTAATGAGCAGTTCTTC.

The DNA for the CDR3 is TGTGCCAGCAGCGTAGGGGCTAGCGGGGGGTACGAGCAGTACTTC. Translation: CASSVGASGGYEQYF. V gene TRBV9 combines with J gene TRBJ2-7; 11 nucleotides agree with TRBD2. The trim removed 0 bases at V and 4 bases at J, leaving 3 bases unmatched. CDR1 and CDR2 (germline): SGDLS, YYNGEE. This CDR3 spans 15 amino acids.

CDR3 loop: CASSFFGSPLSGANVLTF. CDR3 nucleotide sequence: TGCGCCAGCAGCTTCTTCGGGAGTCCTCTCTCTGGGGCCAACGTCCTGACTTTC. V gene TRBV5-1 combines with J gene TRBJ2-6; a possible D gene is TRBD2 (6 bases). V lost 2 bases to trimming and J lost 0 bases, with 15 bases between them. The CDR3 loop spans 18 amino acids. Germline lookup yields CDR1 SGHRS and CDR2 YFSETQ.

The chain is built from TRBV9 and TRBJ2-7; 8 bases align to TRBD2. V lost 1 base and J lost 0; bases outside the gene matches: 3. This CDR3 region has 15 residues. Germline V gives CDR1 SGDLS, CDR2 YYNGEE. CDR3 nucleotides: TGTGCCAGCAGCGTAAGCGGGAGTGCCTCCTACGAGCAGTACTTC. Translated: CASSVSGSASYEQYF.

This chain uses TRBV5-6 with TRBJ1-6, with D unresolved. V gave up 1 base and J gave up 0 bases, with 14 bases separating them. The CDR3 runs to 18 residues. From germline, CDR1 is SGHDT and CDR2 YYEEEE. CDR3: CASSLYFSGSSYNSPLHF. In DNA, the CDR3 is TGTGCCAGCAGCTTGTATTTCTCGGGAAGCTCCTATAATTCACCCCTCCACTTT. Drawing the rest from reference TRBV5-6 and TRBJ1-6, the complete variable domain is DAGVTQSPTHLIKTRGQQVTLRCSPKSGHDTVSWYQQALGQGPQFIFQYYEEEERQRGNFPDRFSGHQFPNYSSELNVNALLLGDSALYLCASSLYFSGSSYNSPLHFGNGTRLTVT.

The CDR3 region is CASSFSGGNTDTQYF. In DNA form, the CDR3 reads TGTGCCAGCAGCTTTAGCGGGGGGAACACAGATACGCAGTATTTT. The rearrangement joins TRBV7-8 to TRBJ2-3; 10 nucleotides line up with TRBD2. V lost 3 bases and J lost 2; bases outside the gene matches: 2. This CDR3 is 15 amino acids long. Germline V gene sequence: CDR1 SGHVS, CDR2 FQNEAQ.

The gene calls are TRBV7-3 and TRBJ1-5; D gene uncertain. Trimming cost V 5 bases and J 5 bases, with 10 bases left between them. The CDR3 spans 13 residues. Germline CDR1 reads SGHTA; CDR2 reads FQGTGA. This CDR3 reads CASSPQRDQPQHF. As DNA, the CDR3 is TGTGCCAGCAGCCCTCAGAGGGATCAGCCCCAGCATTTT.